This TCR beta chain comes out of a study of cytomegalovirus exposure and HLA in healthy donors. A few counts support this clone. The antigen remains undetermined. The study, taken as a whole, reports: Later on, an analysis tied 15,000 to 20,000 TCR beta sequences to HLA alleles at 0.05 false discovery rate.

CDR3 size: 14 residues. V was shortened by 5 bases and J by 5 bases, with 15 bases between the two germline ends. Looked up from germline, CDR1 is SEHNR and CDR2 is FQNEAQ (reference sequence). The PCR made use of 60 Vbeta and 13 Jbeta primers. Assay used: immunoSEQ multiplex PCR; TCRdb lists only in-frame clones, some missing. This repertoire shows more than 80,000 clones, about four fifths found once; its top ten account for more than 3%. The sample was PBMCs. The sequence came from a female donor in good health and CMV-seropositive. The chain joins TRBV7-9 to TRBJ1-2; tentative D call: TRBD1 (5 bases). CDR3 amino acids: CASSPGGVGYGYTF. The DNA of the CDR3 is TGTGCCAGCAGCCCTGGGGGGGTCGGGTATGGCTACACCTTC. Complete variable domain (other parts from reference TRBV7-9 and TRBJ1-2): DTGVSQNPRHKITKRGQNVTFRCDPISEHNRLYWYRQTLGQGPEFLTYFQNEAQLEKSRLLSDRFSAERPKGSFSTLEIQRTEQGDSAMYLCASSPGGVGYGYTFGSGTRLTVV.